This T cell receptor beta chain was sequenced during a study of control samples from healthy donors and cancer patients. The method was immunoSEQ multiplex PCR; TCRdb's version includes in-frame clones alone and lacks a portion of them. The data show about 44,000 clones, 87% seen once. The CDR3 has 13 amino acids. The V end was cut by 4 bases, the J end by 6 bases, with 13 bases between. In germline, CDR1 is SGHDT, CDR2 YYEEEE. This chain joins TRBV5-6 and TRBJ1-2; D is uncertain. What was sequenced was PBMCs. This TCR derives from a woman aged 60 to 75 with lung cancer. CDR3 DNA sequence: TGTGCCAGCAGCGATGTAATCGGGAATGGCTACACCTTC. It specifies CASSDVIGNGYTF.